The sequence of this T cell receptor beta chain was determined in a study of shared clonotypes between healthy human individuals. Each subset's genomic DNA was shared equally among a number of immunoSEQ plates. Sequenced by immunoSEQ multiplex PCR; TCRdb stores in-frame clones only, minus some. The data contain some 510,000 clones, roughly 78% of them singletons. The CDR3 totals 14 residues. The germline V gene has CDR1 SGDLS and CDR2 YYNGEE. V dropped 3 bases and J dropped 4 bases, with 13 bases sitting between them. This clonotype was sampled from a woman in her forties in good health. Some clones in this sample may be carry-over from other donors' samples. The sequencing sample was made of PBMCs. This sequence joins TRBV9 and TRBJ1-1; possibly TRBD1 for D (5 bases). This chain's CDR3 is CASSAGGGSTEAFF. The CDR3 DNA reads TGTGCCAGCAGCGCCGGCGGGGGGAGCACTGAAGCTTTCTTT.